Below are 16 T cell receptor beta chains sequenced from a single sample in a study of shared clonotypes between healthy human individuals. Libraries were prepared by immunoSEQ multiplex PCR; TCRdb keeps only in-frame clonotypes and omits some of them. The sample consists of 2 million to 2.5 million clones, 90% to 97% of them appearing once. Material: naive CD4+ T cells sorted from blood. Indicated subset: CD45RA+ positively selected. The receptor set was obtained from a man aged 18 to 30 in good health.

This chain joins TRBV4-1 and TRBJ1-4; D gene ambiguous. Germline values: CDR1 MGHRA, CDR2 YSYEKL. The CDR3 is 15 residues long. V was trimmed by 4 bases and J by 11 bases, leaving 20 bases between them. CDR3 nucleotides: TGCGCCAGCAGCCCCTTCGACTCGACCATAGGGAAACTGTTTTTT. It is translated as CASSPFDSTIGKLFF.

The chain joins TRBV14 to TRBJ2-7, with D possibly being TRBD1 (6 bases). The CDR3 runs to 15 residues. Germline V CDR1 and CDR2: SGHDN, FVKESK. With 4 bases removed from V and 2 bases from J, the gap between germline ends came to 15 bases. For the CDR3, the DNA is TGTGCCAGCAGCCGAAGGACAGAATCCGCCTACGAGCAGTACTTC. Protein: CASSRRTESAYEQYF.

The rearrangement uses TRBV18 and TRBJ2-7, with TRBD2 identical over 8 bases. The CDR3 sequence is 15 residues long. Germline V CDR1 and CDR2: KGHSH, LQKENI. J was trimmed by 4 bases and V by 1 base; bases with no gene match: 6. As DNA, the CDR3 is TGTGCCAGCTCACCACGGCGGGGGGAGCGGTACGAGCAGTACTTC. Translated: CASSPRRGERYEQYF.

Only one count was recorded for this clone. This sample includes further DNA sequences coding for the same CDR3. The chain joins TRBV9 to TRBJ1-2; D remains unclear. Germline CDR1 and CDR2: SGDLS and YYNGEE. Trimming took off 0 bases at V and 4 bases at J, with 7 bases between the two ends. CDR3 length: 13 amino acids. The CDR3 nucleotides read TGTGCCAGCAGCGTAGCCGGAGGCTATGGCTACACCTTC. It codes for CASSVAGGYGYTF. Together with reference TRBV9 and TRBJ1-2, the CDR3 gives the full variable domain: DSGVTQTPKHLITATGQRVTLRCSPRSGDLSVYWYQQSLDQGLQFLIQYYNGEERAKGNILERFSAQQFPDLHSELNLSSLELGDSALYFCASSVAGGYGYTFGSGTRLTVV.

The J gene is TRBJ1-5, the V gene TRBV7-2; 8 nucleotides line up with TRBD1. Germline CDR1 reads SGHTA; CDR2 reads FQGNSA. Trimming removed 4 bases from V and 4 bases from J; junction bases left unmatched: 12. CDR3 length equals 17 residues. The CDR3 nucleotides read TGTGCCAGCAGCTGGCTGGGTGGGCAGGGGGCTAATCAGCCCCAGCATTTT. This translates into CASSWLGGQGANQPQHF.

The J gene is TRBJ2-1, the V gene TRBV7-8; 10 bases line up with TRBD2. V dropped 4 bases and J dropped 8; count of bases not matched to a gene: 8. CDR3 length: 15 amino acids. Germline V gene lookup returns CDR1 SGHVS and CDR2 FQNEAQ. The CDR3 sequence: CASSYSGRARDEQFF. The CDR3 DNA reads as TGTGCCAGCAGCTACAGCGGGAGGGCCAGGGATGAGCAGTTCTTC.

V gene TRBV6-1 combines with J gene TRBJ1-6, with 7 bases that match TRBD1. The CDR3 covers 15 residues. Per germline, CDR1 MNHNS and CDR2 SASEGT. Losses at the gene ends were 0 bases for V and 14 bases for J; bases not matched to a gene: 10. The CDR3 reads CASSEAATGNSALHF. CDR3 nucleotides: TGTGCCAGCAGTGAAGCTGCGACAGGGAATTCGGCCCTCCACTTT.

The CDR3 region is CASSPWRGSSYNEQFF. In nucleotides, the CDR3 is TGCGCCAGCAGCCCCTGGCGGGGCAGCTCCTACAATGAGCAGTTCTTC. The V and J genes are TRBV4-1 and TRBJ2-1; tentatively, D is TRBD2 (6 bases). The CDR3 is 16 residues long. Trimming left V 4 bases short and J 0 bases short, with 13 bases between. CDR1 is MGHRA, CDR2 YSYEKL, per germline.

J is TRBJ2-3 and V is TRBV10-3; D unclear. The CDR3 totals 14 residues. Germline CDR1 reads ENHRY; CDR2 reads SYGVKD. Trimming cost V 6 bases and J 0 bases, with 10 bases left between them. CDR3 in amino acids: CAIRRAPSTDTQYF. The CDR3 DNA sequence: TGTGCCATCAGACGGGCTCCGAGCACAGATACGCAGTATTTT.

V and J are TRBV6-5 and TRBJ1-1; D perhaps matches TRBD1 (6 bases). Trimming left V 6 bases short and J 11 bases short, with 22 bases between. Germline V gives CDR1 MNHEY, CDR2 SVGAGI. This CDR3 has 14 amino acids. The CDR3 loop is CASSGEPGQMWAFF. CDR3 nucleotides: TGTGCCAGCAGCGGAGAGCCGGGACAAATGTGGGCTTTCTTT.

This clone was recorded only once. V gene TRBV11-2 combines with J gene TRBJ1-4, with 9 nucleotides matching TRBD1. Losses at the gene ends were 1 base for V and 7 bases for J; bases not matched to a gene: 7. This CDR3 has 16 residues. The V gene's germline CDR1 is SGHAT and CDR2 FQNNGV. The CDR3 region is CASSLGYRDRAEKLFF. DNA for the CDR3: TGTGCCAGCAGCTTAGGGTATCGGGACAGGGCTGAAAAACTGTTTTTT.

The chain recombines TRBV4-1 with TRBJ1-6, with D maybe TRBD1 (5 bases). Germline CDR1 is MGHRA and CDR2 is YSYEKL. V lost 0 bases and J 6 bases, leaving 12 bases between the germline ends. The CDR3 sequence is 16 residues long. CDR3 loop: CASSQEHPGGNSPLHF. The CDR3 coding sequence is TGCGCCAGCAGCCAAGAACATCCCGGGGGTAATTCACCCCTCCACTTT.

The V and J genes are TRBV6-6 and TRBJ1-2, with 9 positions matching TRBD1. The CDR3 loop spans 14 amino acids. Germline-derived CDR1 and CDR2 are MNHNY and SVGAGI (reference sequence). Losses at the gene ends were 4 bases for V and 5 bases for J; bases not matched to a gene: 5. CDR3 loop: CASSLFDRGYGYTF. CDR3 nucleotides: TGTGCCAGCAGTTTATTCGACAGGGGGTATGGCTACACCTTC.

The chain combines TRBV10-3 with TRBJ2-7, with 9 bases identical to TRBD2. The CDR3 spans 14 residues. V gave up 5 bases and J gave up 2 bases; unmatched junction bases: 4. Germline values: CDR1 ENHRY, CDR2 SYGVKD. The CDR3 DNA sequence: TGTGCCATCAGTTTAGCGGGAGTGCCCTACGAGCAGTACTTC. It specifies CAISLAGVPYEQYF.

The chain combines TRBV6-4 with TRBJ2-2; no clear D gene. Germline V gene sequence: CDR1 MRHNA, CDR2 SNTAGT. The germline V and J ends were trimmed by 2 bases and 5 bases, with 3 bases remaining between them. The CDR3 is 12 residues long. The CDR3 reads CASSDITGELFF. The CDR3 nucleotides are TGTGCCAGCAGTGACATAACCGGGGAGCTGTTTTTT.

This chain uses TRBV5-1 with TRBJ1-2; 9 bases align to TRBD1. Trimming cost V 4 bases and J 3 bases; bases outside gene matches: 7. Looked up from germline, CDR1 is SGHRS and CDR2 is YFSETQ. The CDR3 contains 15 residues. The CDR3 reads CASSLRTGADYGYTF. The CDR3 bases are TGCGCCAGCAGCCTTCGGACAGGGGCAGACTATGGCTACACCTTC.